This TCR beta chain was observed in a study of T cell repertoires in cytomegalovirus infection. Concerning this clonotype itself: Its cognate antigen is unknown.

Via MiXCR, TCRdb re-called the reads, giving one row per CDR3 protein. The sample records about half a million distinct CDR3 sequences, more than 30% being singletons. This TCR derives from a human donor in good health (CMV status not recorded). Some clones in this sample may be carry-over from other donors' samples. Sequenced here: cultured PBMCs, sampled from culture after CMV antigen stimulation.

This CDR3 reads CASSLAGQQYTEAFF. The DNA for the CDR3 is TGTGCCAGCAGCCTTGCAGGACAGCAGTACACTGAAGCTTTCTTT. This sequence joins TRBV5-6 and TRBJ1-1; tentative D call: TRBD1 (6 bases). This CDR3 spans 15 amino acids. V dropped 4 bases and J dropped 3 bases, with 16 bases sitting between them. CDR1 SGHDT and CDR2 YYEEEE come from the germline V gene.